This T cell receptor (beta chain) is from a study of T cell responses to AZD1222 COVID-19 vaccine. For the study at large: Second doses at about 4 or about 12 weeks were pooled.

A note on this clone: Its antigen remains unidentified.

Study-wide results and limits: Spike-specific TCR repertoires showed rising breadth and depth after two AZD1222 doses. Spike-wide coverage was observed for vaccine-associated CD4 TCRs, with dominant responses at 160-218 and 743-854. White British donors predominated, females outnumbered males, and clonal diversity was possibly underestimated.

J was trimmed by 8 bases and V by 6 bases; bases with no gene match: 11. The CDR3 contains 15 residues. Germline-derived CDR1 and CDR2 are MNHEY and SVGAGI. Only in-frame clones appear in the TCRdb table, and some are missing; sequencing was by immunoSEQ multiplex PCR. The sample includes some 130,000 clones, roughly 91% of them seen just once. Sample: peripheral blood, taken on day 0 of AZD1222 vaccination. V is TRBV6-5 and J is TRBJ2-1; 9 positions match TRBD2. The receptor was derived from an adult in good health. The CDR3 DNA reads TGTGCCAGCAGGGGACGTAGCGGGGGTGGGGATGAGCAGTTCTTC. Amino acids: CASRGRSGGGDEQFF.